A selection of T cell receptor beta chains follows, all from one sample in a study of post-analysis software for immune sequencing data. TCRdb fed the PCR reads into MiXCR, producing one record per CDR3 protein. There are roughly 650,000 distinct CDR3 sequences in the sample; roughly three fifths occur only once, and around 11% lies in the top ten. Sequenced sample: blood. The receptors shown here come from a girl aged 2 to 10 with multiple sclerosis. Both conserved end residues are part of each CDR3. The D gene is left open where the match is weak.

J | V | D | CDR3
TRBJ2-5 | TRBV20-1 | - | CSARGVVDSQETQYF
TRBJ2-7 | TRBV7-2 | - | CASSRDPPYEQYF
TRBJ1-5 | TRBV27 | TRBD1 | CASSFGTGSQPQHF
TRBJ2-3 | TRBV5-1 | - | CASSLEAASTDTQYF
TRBJ2-1 | TRBV9 | - | CASSVEGSGEQFF
- | TRBV29-1 | - | CSVEGPPQGSYNEQYF
TRBJ2-1 | TRBV25-1 | - | CASSPLQGNNEQFF
TRBJ2-5 | TRBV20-1 | - | CSARDQVVGQETQYF
TRBJ2-1 | TRBV25-1 | - | CASSERAHNEQFF
TRBJ2-3 | TRBV5-4 | - | CASSVGGTGTDTQYF
TRBJ2-1 | TRBV6-5 | - | CASSYGGSVPGNEQFF
TRBJ2-7 | TRBV5-1 | - | CASSLGGERGSYEQYF
TRBJ1-2 | TRBV4-3 | - | CASSQGRAPYGYTF
TRBJ1-1 | TRBV30 | - | CAWTRGLNTEAFF
TRBJ2-1 | TRBV12-3/TRBV12-4 | TRBD2 | CASSSLAGIYNEQFF
- | TRBV5-1 | TRBD1 | CASSSTGMGRGETQYF
TRBJ2-6 | TRBV18 | - | CASSPKTASGANVLTF
TRBJ1-1 | TRBV13 | TRBD1 | CASSSRDRGFLRHTEAFF
TRBJ1-5 | TRBV7-9 | TRBD1 | CASSQEGQIPSLNQPQHF
- | TRBV7-9 | - | CASTWEVGHEQYF
TRBJ2-1 | TRBV27 | TRBD1 | CASSTKTKTGLNEQFF
TRBJ2-7 | TRBV12-3/TRBV12-4 | - | CASSTLLAGYEQYF
TRBJ2-1 | TRBV11-2 | TRBD2 | CASSLFRTSYNEQFF
TRBJ2-5 | TRBV7-2 | - | CASSPMGVQKETQYF
- | TRBV6-5 | TRBD1 | CASSYSRTGMSYEQYF
TRBJ2-7 | TRBV29-1 | - | CSVGPGGGAGAAEQYF
TRBJ2-2 | TRBV5-1 | TRBD1 | CASSYGQGAAGELFF
TRBJ2-1 | TRBV12-3/TRBV12-4 | - | CASRTRQDSYNEQFF
- | TRBV2 | - | CASSVLAGTQYF
TRBJ2-1 | TRBV5-1 | - | CASSLAGAASAGKNEQFF
TRBJ1-5 | TRBV7-2 | - | CASSLSKGQPQHF
TRBJ2-5 | TRBV11-1 | - | CASSFDSYQETQYF
- | TRBV6-1 | - | CASSLGRAGQYYEQYF
TRBJ1-2 | TRBV20-1 | - | CSARDSAKGNYGYTF
TRBJ2-3 | TRBV7-2 | TRBD2 | CASSRISSGADTQYF
TRBJ2-1 | TRBV20-1 | TRBD1 | CSAPGTGYNEQFF
TRBJ2-5 | TRBV11-2 | TRBD2 | CASSLITGTSGDQYF
TRBJ2-7 | TRBV27 | TRBD2 | CASSLSPFEGLAGGPSYEQYF
TRBJ2-1 | TRBV10-2 | TRBD1 | CASRSGTGNHNEQFF
TRBJ2-3 | TRBV7-8 | - | CASSTPQGVGPDTQYF
TRBJ2-1 | TRBV11-2 | TRBD1 | CASSLGWTGVWNEQFF
TRBJ2-5 | TRBV9 | TRBD2 | CASSVAGGLEETQYF
TRBJ1-1 | TRBV29-1 | - | CSVVGLGVEAFF
TRBJ2-1 | TRBV5-1 | TRBD2 | CASSWGGRGKDEQFF
TRBJ2-3 | TRBV30 | TRBD2 | CAWSVSGGVGDTQYF
TRBJ2-7 | TRBV20-1 | - | CSAETGRSYEQYF
- | TRBV5-1 | - | CASSPTAAQETQYF
TRBJ2-1 | TRBV20-1 | - | CSASVQDAAYNEQFF
TRBJ2-4 | TRBV3-1 | TRBD2 | CASSRLAGDSKNIQYF
TRBJ2-1 | TRBV6-2/TRBV6-3 | TRBD1 | CASSYRDRANEQFF
TRBJ1-1 | TRBV5-1 | - | CASSLVPTGLTEAFF
TRBJ1-4 | TRBV20-1 | - | CSARDRKGVNEKLFF
TRBJ2-7 | TRBV3-1 | TRBD1 | CASSPLQGEYEQYF
TRBJ2-1 | TRBV9 | - | CASSVAQTNNEQFF
TRBJ2-2 | TRBV15 | - | CATSSGLPIRSGELFF
TRBJ2-7 | TRBV27 | TRBD1 | CASSPGQFYEQYF
TRBJ1-1 | TRBV27 | - | CASSSGRGHTEAFF
TRBJ2-1 | TRBV5-1 | - | CASSLGGRGEQFF
TRBJ2-3 | TRBV13 | - | CASSQGGGLASSTDTQYF
TRBJ2-5 | TRBV6-5 | - | CASSYSGYQETQYF